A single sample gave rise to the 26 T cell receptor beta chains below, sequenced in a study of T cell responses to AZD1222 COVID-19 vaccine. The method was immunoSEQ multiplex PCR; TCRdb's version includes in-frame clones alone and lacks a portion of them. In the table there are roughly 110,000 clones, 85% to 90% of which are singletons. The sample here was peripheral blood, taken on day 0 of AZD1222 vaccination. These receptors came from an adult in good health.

CDR3 bases: TGTGCCAGCAGCTCAAGTTTGGGGGGACAGGGCAACTATGGCTACACCTTC. This translates into CASSSSLGGQGNYGYTF. This rearrangement joins TRBV7-9 to TRBJ1-2; TRBD1 aligns across 9 bases. The ends lost 4 bases at V and 2 bases at J; junction bases unmatched: 11. There are 17 residues in the CDR3. CDR1 and CDR2 from the germline V gene are SEHNR and FQNEAQ (reference sequence).

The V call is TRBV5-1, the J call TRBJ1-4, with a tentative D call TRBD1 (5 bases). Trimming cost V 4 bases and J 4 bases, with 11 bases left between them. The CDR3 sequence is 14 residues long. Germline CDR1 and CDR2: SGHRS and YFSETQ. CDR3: CASSQGSGNEKLFF. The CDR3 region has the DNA TGCGCCAGCAGCCAGGGCTCGGGTAATGAAAAACTGTTTTTT.

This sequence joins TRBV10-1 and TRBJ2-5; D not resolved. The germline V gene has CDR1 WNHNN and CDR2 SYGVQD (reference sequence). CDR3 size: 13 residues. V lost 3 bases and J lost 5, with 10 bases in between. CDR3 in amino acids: CASSDSNRETQYF. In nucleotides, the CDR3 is TGCGCCAGCAGTGACTCGAACCGGGAGACCCAGTACTTC.

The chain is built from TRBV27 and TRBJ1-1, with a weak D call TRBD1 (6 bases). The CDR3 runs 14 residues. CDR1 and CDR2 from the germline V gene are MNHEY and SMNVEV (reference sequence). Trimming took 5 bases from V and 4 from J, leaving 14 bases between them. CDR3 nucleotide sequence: TGTGCCAGCAGTGAGAAGTGGGGGGCCACTGAAGCTTTCTTT. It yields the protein CASSEKWGATEAFF.

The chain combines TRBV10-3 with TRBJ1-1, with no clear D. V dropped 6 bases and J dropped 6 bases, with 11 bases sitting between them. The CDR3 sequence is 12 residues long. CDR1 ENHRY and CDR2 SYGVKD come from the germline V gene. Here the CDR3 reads CAIRVTGAEAFF. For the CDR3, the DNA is TGTGCCATCAGGGTGACGGGAGCTGAAGCTTTCTTT.

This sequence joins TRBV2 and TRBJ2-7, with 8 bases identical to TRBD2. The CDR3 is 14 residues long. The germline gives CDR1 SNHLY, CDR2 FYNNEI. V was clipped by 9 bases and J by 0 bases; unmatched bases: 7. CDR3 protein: CARMNSGNSYEQYF. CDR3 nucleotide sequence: TGTGCCAGAATGAATAGCGGGAACTCCTACGAGCAGTACTTC. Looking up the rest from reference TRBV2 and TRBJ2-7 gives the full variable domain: EPEVTQTPSHQVTQMGQEVILRCVPISNHLYFYWYRQILGQKVEFLVSFYNNEISEKSEIFDDQFSVERPDGSNFTLKIRSTKLEDSAMYFCARMNSGNSYEQYFGPGTRLTVT.

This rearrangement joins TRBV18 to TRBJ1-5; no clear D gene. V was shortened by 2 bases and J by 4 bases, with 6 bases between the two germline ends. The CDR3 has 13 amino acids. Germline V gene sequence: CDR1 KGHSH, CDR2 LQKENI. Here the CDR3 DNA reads TGTGCCAGCTCACCAGCGGGGAATCAGCCCCAGCATTTT. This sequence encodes CASSPAGNQPQHF.

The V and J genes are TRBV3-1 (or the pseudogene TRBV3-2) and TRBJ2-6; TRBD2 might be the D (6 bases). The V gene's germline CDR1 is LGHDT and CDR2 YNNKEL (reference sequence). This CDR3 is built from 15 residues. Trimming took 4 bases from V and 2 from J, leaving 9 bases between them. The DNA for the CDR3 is TGTGCCAGCAGCCGCCCGGGGGCTGGGGCCAACGTCCTGACTTTC. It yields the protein CASSRPGAGANVLTF.

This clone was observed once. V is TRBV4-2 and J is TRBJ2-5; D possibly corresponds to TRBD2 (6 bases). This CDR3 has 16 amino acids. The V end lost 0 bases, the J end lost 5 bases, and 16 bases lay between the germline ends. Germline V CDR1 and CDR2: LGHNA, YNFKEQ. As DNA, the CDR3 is TGTGCCAGCAGCCAAGATCAAGGGCGGGGTGGGGAGACCCAGTACTTC. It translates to CASSQDQGRGGETQYF.

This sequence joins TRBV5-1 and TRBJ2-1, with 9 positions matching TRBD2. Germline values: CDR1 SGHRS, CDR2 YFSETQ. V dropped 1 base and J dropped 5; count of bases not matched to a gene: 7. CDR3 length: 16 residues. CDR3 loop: CASSLRASGTNNEQFF. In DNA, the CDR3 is TGCGCCAGCAGCTTGAGGGCTAGCGGGACGAACAATGAGCAGTTCTTC.

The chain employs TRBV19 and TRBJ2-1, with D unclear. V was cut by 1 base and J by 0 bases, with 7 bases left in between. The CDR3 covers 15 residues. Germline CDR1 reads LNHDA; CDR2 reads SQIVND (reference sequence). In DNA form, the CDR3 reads TGTGCCAGTAGTATAGCGGCAGGCTCCTACAATGAGCAGTTCTTC. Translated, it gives CASSIAAGSYNEQFF.

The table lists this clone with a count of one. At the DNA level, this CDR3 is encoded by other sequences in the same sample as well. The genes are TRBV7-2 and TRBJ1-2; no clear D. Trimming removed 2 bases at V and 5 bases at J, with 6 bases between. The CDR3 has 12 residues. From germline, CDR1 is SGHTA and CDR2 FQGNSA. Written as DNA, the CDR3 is TGTGCCAGCAGCTTATCGGGTTATGGCTACACCTTC. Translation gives CASSLSGYGYTF.

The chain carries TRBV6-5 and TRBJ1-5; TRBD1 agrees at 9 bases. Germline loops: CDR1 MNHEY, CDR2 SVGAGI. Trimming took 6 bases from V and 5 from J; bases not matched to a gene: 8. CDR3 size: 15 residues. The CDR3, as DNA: TGTGCCAGCAGACCCCGGGACAGGGCCCATCAGCCCCAGCATTTT. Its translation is CASRPRDRAHQPQHF.

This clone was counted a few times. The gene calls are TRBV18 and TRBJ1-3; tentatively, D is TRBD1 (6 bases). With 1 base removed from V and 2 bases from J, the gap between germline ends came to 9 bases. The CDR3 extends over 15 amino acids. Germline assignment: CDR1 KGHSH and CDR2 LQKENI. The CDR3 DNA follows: TGTGCCAGCTCACCACGATCAGGGGCTGGAAACACCATATATTTT. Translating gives CASSPRSGAGNTIYF.

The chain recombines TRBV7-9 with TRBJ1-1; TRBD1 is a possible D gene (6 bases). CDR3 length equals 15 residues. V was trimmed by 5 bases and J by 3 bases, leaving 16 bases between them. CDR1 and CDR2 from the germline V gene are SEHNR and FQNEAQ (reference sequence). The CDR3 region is CASSKGQGPDTEAFF. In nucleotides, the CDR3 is TGTGCCAGCAGCAAGGGGCAGGGGCCAGACACTGAAGCTTTCTTT.

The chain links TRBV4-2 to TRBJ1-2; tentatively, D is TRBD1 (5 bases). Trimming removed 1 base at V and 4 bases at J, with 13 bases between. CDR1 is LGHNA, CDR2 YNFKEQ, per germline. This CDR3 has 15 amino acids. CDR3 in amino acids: CASSQATVTIYGYTF. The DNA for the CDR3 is TGTGCCAGCAGCCAAGCGACAGTAACCATCTATGGCTACACCTTC.

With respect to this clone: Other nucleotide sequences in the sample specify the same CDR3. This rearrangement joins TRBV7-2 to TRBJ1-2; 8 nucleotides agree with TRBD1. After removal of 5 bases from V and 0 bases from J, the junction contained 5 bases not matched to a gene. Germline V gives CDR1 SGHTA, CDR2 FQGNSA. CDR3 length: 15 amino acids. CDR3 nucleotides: TGTGCCAGCAGCCCGGGGGACAGGTCTAACTATGGCTACACCTTC. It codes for CASSPGDRSNYGYTF.

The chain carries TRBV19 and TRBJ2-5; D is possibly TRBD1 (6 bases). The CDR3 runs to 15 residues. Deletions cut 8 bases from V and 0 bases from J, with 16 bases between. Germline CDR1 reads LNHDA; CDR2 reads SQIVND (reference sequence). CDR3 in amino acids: CASAPGHPYQETQYF. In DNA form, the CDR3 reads TGTGCCAGTGCTCCGGGACACCCGTACCAAGAGACCCAGTACTTC.

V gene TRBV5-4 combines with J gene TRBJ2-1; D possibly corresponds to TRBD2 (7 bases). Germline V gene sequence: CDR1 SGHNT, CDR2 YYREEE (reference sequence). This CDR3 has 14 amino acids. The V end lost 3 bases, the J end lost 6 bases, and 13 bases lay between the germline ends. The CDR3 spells CASSWGGRPNEQFF. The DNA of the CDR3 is TGTGCCAGCAGCTGGGGGGGCAGGCCCAATGAGCAGTTCTTC.

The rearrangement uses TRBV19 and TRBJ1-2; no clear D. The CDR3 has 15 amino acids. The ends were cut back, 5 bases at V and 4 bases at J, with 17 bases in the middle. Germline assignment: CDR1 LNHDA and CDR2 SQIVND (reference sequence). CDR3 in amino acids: CASSSALDFPYGYTF. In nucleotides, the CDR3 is TGTGCCAGTAGTTCCGCACTTGACTTTCCCTATGGCTACACCTTC.

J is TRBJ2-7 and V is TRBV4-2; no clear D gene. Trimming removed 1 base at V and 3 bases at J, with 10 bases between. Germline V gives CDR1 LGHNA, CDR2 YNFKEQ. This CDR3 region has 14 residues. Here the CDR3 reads CASSQANSIYEQYF. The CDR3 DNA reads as TGTGCCAGCAGCCAAGCGAACTCAATCTACGAGCAGTACTTC.

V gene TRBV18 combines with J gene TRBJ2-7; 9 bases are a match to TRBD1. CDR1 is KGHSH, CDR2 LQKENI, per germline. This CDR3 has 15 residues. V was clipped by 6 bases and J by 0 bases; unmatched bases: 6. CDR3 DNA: TGTGCCAGCTCGCTCGGACAGGGGACCTCCTACGAGCAGTACTTC. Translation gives CASSLGQGTSYEQYF.

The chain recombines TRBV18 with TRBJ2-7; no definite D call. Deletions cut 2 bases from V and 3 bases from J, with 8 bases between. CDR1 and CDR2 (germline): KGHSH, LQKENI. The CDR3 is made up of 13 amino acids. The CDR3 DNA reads TGTGCCAGCTCACCAAGAGCAGGCTACGAGCAGTACTTC. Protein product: CASSPRAGYEQYF.

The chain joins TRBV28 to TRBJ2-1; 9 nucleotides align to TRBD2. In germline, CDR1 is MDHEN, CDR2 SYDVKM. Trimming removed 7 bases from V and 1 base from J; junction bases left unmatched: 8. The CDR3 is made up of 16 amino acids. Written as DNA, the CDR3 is TGTGCCAGCAATTCTAGCGGGATTGCGTCCTACAATGAGCAGTTCTTC. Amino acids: CASNSSGIASYNEQFF.

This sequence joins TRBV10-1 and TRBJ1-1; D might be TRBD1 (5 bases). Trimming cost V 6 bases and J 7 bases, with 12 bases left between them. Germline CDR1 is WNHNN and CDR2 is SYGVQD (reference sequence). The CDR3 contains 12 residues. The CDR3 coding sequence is TGCGCCAGCAGCAGCCGGGACGGTGAAGCTTTCTTT. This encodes CASSSRDGEAFF.

CDR3 DNA sequence: TGTGCCAGCAGCGCCCGGGACAGGGGGTGGACTGAAGCTTTCTTT. Its translation: CASSARDRGWTEAFF. This rearrangement joins TRBV9 to TRBJ1-1, with 11 bases matching TRBD1. This CDR3 region has 15 residues. Per germline, CDR1 SGDLS and CDR2 YYNGEE. V lost 3 bases, J lost 5 bases, and 6 bases stayed unmatched.